This T cell receptor beta chain was identified during a study of tumor-infiltrating lymphocytes in primary liver carcinoma. General observations from the study: For tumor-adjacent and tumor-blood pairs, overlap was less than that seen for tumor region pairs. Tumors had a significantly higher top-250-clone fraction than blood (p = 0.039).

Unsorted whole blood served as the source of blood RNA, and germline DNA was extracted as well. Germline V lookup: CDR1 SGHRS, CDR2 YFSETQ. The CDR3 is made up of 13 amino acids. Trimming left V 0 bases short and J 0 bases short, with 4 bases between. Comment on this clonotype: The antigen is undetermined.

Production of TCR beta cDNA used around 500 ng total RNA together with a constant-region primer. Slightly modified ARM-PCR, run as three nested multiplex PCR rounds, produced the TCR beta libraries. The study ran its first two PCR rounds for roughly 10 cycles each, using TRBV1-TRBV30 forward primers and a C-beta reverse primer. MiXCR, applied by TCRdb to the multiplex PCR reads, yields one record per CDR3 protein. The sample yields 300,000 to 400,000 distinct CDR3 sequences, 65% seen once. The origin of this receptor is a man in his forties or fifties with primary liver carcinoma and hepatitis B virus infection. The sample taken for sequencing was peripheral blood. The chain uses TRBV5-1 and TRBJ2-7; no clear D. The CDR3 here is CASSLEGSYEQYF. CDR3 coding DNA: TGCGCCAGCAGCTTGGAGGGCTCCTACGAGCAGTACTTC.